This TCR beta chain stems from a study of blood T cell repertoires in COVID-19. V lost 5 bases and J lost 3; bases outside the gene matches: 6. The CDR3 totals 14 residues. CDR1 and CDR2 (germline): SGHTA, FQGNSA. Some clones are missing from TCRdb's copy, which holds only in-frame ones; the method was immunoSEQ multiplex PCR. The table records 300,000 to 350,000 clones, 75% to 90% of them present only once. The chain employs TRBV7-2 and TRBJ1-2; 7 nucleotides match TRBD1. The TCR was taken from a woman aged 25 to 39 with COVID-19, enrolled during active disease. The sequencing input was peripheral blood. The CDR3 DNA follows: TGTGCCAGCAGCGCCTCCGGGACAGACTATGGCTACACCTTC. Translation gives CASSASGTDYGYTF. The full variable domain, with the rest looked up from reference TRBV7-2 and TRBJ1-2, is GAGVSQSPSNKVTEKGKDVELRCDPISGHTALYWYRQSLGQGLEFLIYFQGNSAPDKSGLPSDRFSAERTGGSVSTLTIQRTQQEDSAVYLCASSASGTDYGYTFGSGTRLTVV.